The rows below give T cell receptor beta chains drawn from one sample of a study of T cell responses to AZD1222 COVID-19 vaccine. Some clones are missing from TCRdb's copy, which holds only in-frame ones; the method was immunoSEQ multiplex PCR. This sample has about 140,000 clones, with 80% to 95% found just once. The sequencing used peripheral blood, collected on day 0 of AZD1222 vaccination. The receptor source for this set is an adult in good health. Both conserved end residues are part of each CDR3. A row's size may be missing; if present it is once, few, many or a size class.

clone size: once
V gene: TRBV3-1/TRBV3-2
CDR3 protein: CASSQVRGTSFNEQYF

clone size: .
V gene: TRBV19
CDR3 protein: CASKTEGRGFYEQYF

clone size: once
V gene: TRBV5-4
CDR3 protein: CASSLAGVGTGELFF

clone size: .
V gene: TRBV5-1
CDR3 protein: CASSPAGRDYNEQFF

clone size: .
V gene: TRBV10-3
CDR3 protein: CAIMGATVANYGYTF

clone size: few
V gene: TRBV11-3
CDR3 protein: CASSLGGGSGPNTGELFF

clone size: .
V gene: TRBV6-5
CDR3 protein: CATHRDTGELFF

clone size: .
V gene: TRBV3-1/TRBV3-2
CDR3 protein: CASSQAQKGEQYF

clone size: .
V gene: TRBV7-9
CDR3 protein: CASSPNTDTQYF

clone size: once
V gene: TRBV10-3
CDR3 protein: CASERERSNEQFF

clone size: few
V gene: TRBV6-4
CDR3 protein: CASSDSPAGGSSEAFF

clone size: .
V gene: TRBV29-1
CDR3 protein: CTVWGSNYGYTF

clone size: .
V gene: TRBV3-1/TRBV3-2
CDR3 protein: CASSQDGGGGVLLF

clone size: .
V gene: TRBV5-4
CDR3 protein: CASSPATVPQETQYF